What follows are 27 T cell receptor beta chains derived from one specimen sequenced in a study of siplizumab effects on memory and regulatory T cells. Some clones are missing from TCRdb's copy, which holds only in-frame ones; the method was immunoSEQ multiplex PCR. This sample carries 100,000 or so clones, about 92% of them seen once, and the ten largest clones take 0.55% to 0.95%. The sequencing sample was made of Tregs sorted from blood. Receptors originate from a human donor in good health.

V is TRBV19 and J is TRBJ2-3; TRBD2 agrees at 8 bases. V was pared by 1 base and J by 2 bases, with 8 bases of the junction left unmatched. Germline V gene data show CDR1 as LNHDA and CDR2 as SQIVND (reference sequence). The CDR3 spans 17 residues. CDR3 amino acids: CASSIAPSGSSTDTQYF. CDR3 DNA sequence: TGTGCCAGTAGTATAGCACCTAGCGGGTCCTCCACAGATACGCAGTATTTT.

The chain couples TRBV28 to TRBJ1-5; TRBD1 matches 7 bases. The CDR3 spans 14 residues. Germline CDR1 reads MDHEN; CDR2 reads SYDVKM. J lost 2 bases, V lost 3 bases, and 1 base had no gene match. The CDR3 loop is CASSFDRGNQPQHF. CDR3 bases: TGTGCCAGCAGTTTCGACAGGGGCAATCAGCCCCAGCATTTT.

The genes are TRBV11-2 and TRBJ2-7; no clear D gene. V lost 3 bases and J lost 3, with 15 bases in between. From germline, CDR1 is SGHAT and CDR2 FQNNGV. The CDR3 is 15 residues long. The CDR3, as DNA: TGTGCCAGCAGCTTTAAAGACTCGGGCTACTACGAGCAGTACTTC. It translates to CASSFKDSGYYEQYF.

V and J are TRBV18 and TRBJ2-3; 11 bases align to TRBD2. The germline gives CDR1 KGHSH, CDR2 LQKENI. V shed 3 bases and J 5 bases; nucleotides not matched to a gene: 4. The CDR3 has 15 residues. CDR3 nucleotides: TGTGCCAGCTCACCCCGACTAGCGGGACGAGATACGCAGTATTTT. Protein: CASSPRLAGRDTQYF.

In this sample, this clone turned up once. This rearrangement joins TRBV9 to TRBJ2-2; D gene ambiguous. The germline CDR1 and CDR2 sequences are SGDLS and YYNGEE. Between the trimmed V and J ends, which lost 2 bases and 1 base, there was a span of 9 bases. The CDR3 has 15 amino acids. The CDR3: CASSVQTLNTGELFF. CDR3 in DNA: TGTGCCAGCAGCGTCCAGACACTGAACACCGGGGAGCTGTTTTTT.

This clone was seen just once. The V gene is TRBV27, the J gene TRBJ2-7; tentative D call: TRBD2 (5 bases). V lost 3 bases to trimming and J lost 0 bases, with 12 bases between them. Germline V gene data show CDR1 as MNHEY and CDR2 as SMNVEV (reference sequence). CDR3 length equals 15 residues. The CDR3 here is CASSFMRARSYEQYF. CDR3 DNA: TGTGCCAGCAGTTTTATGCGGGCCCGCTCCTACGAGCAGTACTTC.

The chain recombines TRBV19 with TRBJ1-5, with 8 bases lining up with TRBD1. J lost 5 bases, V lost 6 bases, and 9 bases had no gene match. The germline gives CDR1 LNHDA, CDR2 SQIVND (reference sequence). The CDR3 has 15 residues. CDR3 amino acids: CASSRGRGGDQPQHF. The CDR3 DNA is TGTGCCAGTAGCAGGGGGCGTGGGGGGGATCAGCCCCAGCATTTT.

This clone appeared once. This rearrangement joins TRBV15 to TRBJ1-1; a weak D match, TRBD1 (5 bases). This CDR3 is 15 amino acids long. Germline V gene data show CDR1 as LNHNV and CDR2 as YYDKDF (reference sequence). V was clipped by 1 base and J by 5 bases, with 14 bases between them. The CDR3: CATSRGGHGGTEAFF. CDR3 in DNA: TGTGCCACCAGCAGAGGTGGACATGGGGGGACTGAAGCTTTCTTT.

The chain is built from TRBV7-3 and TRBJ2-1; 12 bases agree with TRBD2. This CDR3 is 17 amino acids long. Germline V gene lookup returns CDR1 SGHTA and CDR2 FQGTGA. V trimming: 5 bases; J trimming: 4 bases; junction bases outside the gene matches: 9. The CDR3 DNA is TGTGCCAGCAGCCAGACTAGCGGGAGAGTGGGGTACAATGAGCAGTTCTTC. Translation: CASSQTSGRVGYNEQFF.

This clone has just one count. The V call is TRBV21-1, the J call TRBJ2-5; the table's D call, TRBD1, has no DNA check behind it. TRBV21-1 is an annotated pseudogene. The CDR3 has 15 amino acids. CDR3: CASSKAAGPKETQYF. Here the CDR3 DNA reads TGTGCCAGCAGCAAAGCGGCAGGTCCCAAAGAGACCCAGTACTTC.

The rearrangement uses TRBV27 and TRBJ2-4; 9 positions agree with TRBD1. CDR1 is MNHEY, CDR2 SMNVEV, per germline (reference sequence). V lost 6 bases to trimming and J lost 4 bases; unmatched junction nucleotides: 7. There are 15 residues in the CDR3. CDR3 in amino acids: CASRAPGTGKNIQYF. CDR3 DNA: TGTGCCAGCAGAGCCCCCGGGACAGGGAAAAACATTCAGTACTTC.

The chain employs TRBV9 and TRBJ1-2; 7 bases match TRBD1. Germline-derived CDR1 and CDR2 are SGDLS and YYNGEE. This CDR3 is 15 amino acids long. With 3 bases clipped from V and 1 base from J, the junction kept 6 bases outside the gene matches. The CDR3 bases are TGTGCCAGCAGCGCACCGGGACAGAATAACTATGGCTACACCTTC. The encoded protein is CASSAPGQNNYGYTF.

This chain joins TRBV11-2 and TRBJ1-2, with D possibly TRBD1 on 6 matching bases. This CDR3 has 18 amino acids. In germline, CDR1 is SGHAT, CDR2 FQNNGV. The V end lost 0 bases, the J end lost 8 bases, and 25 bases lay between the germline ends. This CDR3 reads CASSLDLGGTPTSRGYTF. As DNA, the CDR3 is TGTGCCAGCAGCTTAGATCTCGGTGGGACACCCACCTCCCGGGGCTACACCTTC.

J is TRBJ2-3 and V is TRBV4-1; 8 bases line up with TRBD2. Germline V gene data show CDR1 as MGHRA and CDR2 as YSYEKL. The CDR3 has 15 residues. Trimming cost V 5 bases and J 0 bases; bases outside gene matches: 4. The chain's CDR3 is CASSLAGRSTDTQYF. The DNA of the CDR3 is TGCGCCAGCAGCTTAGCGGGGCGCAGCACAGATACGCAGTATTTT.

V is TRBV19 and J is TRBJ2-7; perhaps TRBD1 as D (6 bases). In germline, CDR1 is LNHDA, CDR2 SQIVND (reference sequence). V shed 6 bases and J shed 2 bases, with 11 bases lying between them. The CDR3 extends over 13 amino acids. CDR3 residues: CASSRDIPYEQYF. CDR3 DNA: TGTGCCAGTAGCCGGGACATTCCCTACGAGCAGTACTTC. Combining the CDR3 with reference TRBV19 and TRBJ2-7 gives the whole variable domain DGGITQSPKYLFRKEGQNVTLSCEQNLNHDAMYWYRQDPGQGLRLIYYSQIVNDFQKGDIAEGYSVSREKKESFPLTVTSAQKNPTAFYLCASSRDIPYEQYFGPGTRLTVT.

The CDR3 is CASSSAETQYF. The CDR3 DNA reads TGCGCCAGCAGCTCCGCCGAGACCCAGTACTTC. This chain connects TRBV5-1 to TRBJ2-5; D ambiguous. This CDR3 is 11 amino acids long. The V gene lost 3 bases and the J gene lost 5 bases, with 5 bases spanning the gap. Germline V gene sequence: CDR1 SGHRS, CDR2 YFSETQ. Full variable domain (rest looked up from reference TRBV5-1 and TRBJ2-5): KAGVTQTPRYLIKTRGQQVTLSCSPISGHRSVSWYQQTPGQGLQFLFEYFSETQRNKGNFPGRFSGRQFSNSRSEMNVSTLELGDSALYLCASSSAETQYFGPGTRLLVL.

The rearrangement links TRBV19 to TRBJ2-6, with D possibly matching TRBD2 (6 bases). Trimming left V 4 bases short and J 0 bases short, with 22 bases between. CDR1 is LNHDA, CDR2 SQIVND, per germline (reference sequence). The CDR3 is made up of 20 amino acids. The CDR3 loop is CASSSWATERGLSGANVLTF. CDR3 DNA: TGTGCCAGTAGTAGTTGGGCAACAGAAAGGGGACTCTCTGGGGCCAACGTCCTGACTTTC.

The gene calls are TRBV10-1 and TRBJ2-7, with 11 bases identical to TRBD2. V lost 5 bases and J lost 4; bases outside the gene matches: 1. The CDR3 has 13 residues. In germline, CDR1 is WNHNN, CDR2 SYGVQD (reference sequence). In DNA, the CDR3 is TGCGCCAGCAGTCCTAGCGGGAGGTACGAGCAGTACTTC. It specifies CASSPSGRYEQYF.

This chain uses TRBV11-2 with TRBJ1-2; D call uncertain. Deletions cut 4 bases from V and 5 bases from J, with 11 bases between. The CDR3 runs 13 residues. Germline loops: CDR1 SGHAT, CDR2 FQNNGV. The CDR3 sequence: CASSSPLLYGYTF. In DNA form, the CDR3 reads TGTGCCAGCAGCTCACCGCTCTTGTATGGCTACACCTTC. Filled out from reference TRBV11-2 and TRBJ1-2, the complete variable domain reads EAGVAQSPRYKIIEKRQSVAFWCNPISGHATLYWYQQILGQGPKLLIQFQNNGVVDDSQLPKDRFSAERLKGVDSTLKIQPAKLEDSAVYLCASSSPLLYGYTFGSGTRLTVV.

The rearrangement joins TRBV5-1 to TRBJ2-1; 11 bases match TRBD2. Trimming removed 3 bases from V and 4 bases from J; junction bases left unmatched: 6. The CDR3 runs 16 residues. CDR1 is SGHRS and CDR2 is YFSETQ in the germline V gene. CDR3 sequence (DNA): TGCGCCAGCAGCTCTGGCGGGACTAGCGGTTACAATGAGCAGTTCTTC. Protein product: CASSSGGTSGYNEQFF.

The chain couples TRBV15 to TRBJ2-5; D is possibly TRBD1 or TRBD2 (6 bases each). Germline lookup yields CDR1 LNHNV and CDR2 YYDKDF (reference sequence). CDR3 length: 16 amino acids. V was clipped by 0 bases and J by 7 bases, with 18 bases between them. CDR3 DNA sequence: TGTGCCACCAGCAGAGATCTTAGACGGGGGCTGGCGACCCAGTACTTC. This translates into CATSRDLRRGLATQYF.

The rearrangement links TRBV7-2 to TRBJ2-5; tentatively, D is TRBD2 (6 bases). The germline CDR1 and CDR2 sequences are SGHTA and FQGNSA. Trimming removed 4 bases at V and 5 bases at J, with 17 bases between. The CDR3 runs 15 residues. The DNA for the CDR3 is TGTGCCAGCAGCTCCGGGGGAATTTCAATGGAGACCCAGTACTTC. Its translation is CASSSGGISMETQYF.

The rearrangement links TRBV28 to TRBJ2-2; D may be TRBD1 (5 bases). Looked up from germline, CDR1 is MDHEN and CDR2 is SYDVKM. CDR3 length: 14 amino acids. Between the trimmed V and J ends, which lost 5 bases and 3 bases, there was a span of 10 bases. CDR3 sequence reads: CASSTLGDTGELFF. The DNA for the CDR3 is TGTGCCAGCAGTACCCTAGGGGACACCGGGGAGCTGTTTTTT. Supplemented by reference TRBV28 and TRBJ2-2, the full variable domain reads DVKVTQSSRYLVKRTGEKVFLECVQDMDHENMFWYRQDPGLGLRLIYFSYDVKMKEKGDIPEGYSVSREKKERFSLILESASTNQTSMYLCASSTLGDTGELFFGEGSRLTVL.

The chain links TRBV11-2 to TRBJ2-6; D call uncertain. The V gene lost 1 base and the J gene lost 3 bases, with 10 bases spanning the gap. Germline V gene lookup returns CDR1 SGHAT and CDR2 FQNNGV. The CDR3 consists of 16 residues. CDR3 DNA: TGTGCCAGCAGCTTAGTAGTTTGGGGTGGGGCCAACGTCCTGACTTTC. Residues: CASSLVVWGGANVLTF.

This chain uses TRBV10-3 with TRBJ1-2; TRBD1 is a possible D gene (5 bases). V was shortened by 2 bases and J by 3 bases, with 7 bases between the two germline ends. The CDR3 length is 13 residues. CDR1 and CDR2 (germline): ENHRY, SYGVKD. The CDR3 reads CAISERRDYGYTF. The CDR3, as DNA: TGTGCCATCAGTGAGCGCAGGGACTATGGCTACACCTTC.

V usage is TRBV7-9 and J usage is TRBJ2-1; a possible D gene is TRBD2 (7 bases). The CDR3 is 13 residues long. Trimming removed 5 bases from V and 3 bases from J, with 8 bases in between. Germline V gives CDR1 SEHNR, CDR2 FQNEAQ (reference sequence). CDR3: CASSRGGYNEQFF. Written as DNA, the CDR3 is TGTGCCAGCAGCAGGGGGGGCTACAATGAGCAGTTCTTC. The full variable domain, its missing parts supplied by reference TRBV7-9 and TRBJ2-1, is DTGVSQNPRHKITKRGQNVTFRCDPISEHNRLYWYRQTLGQGPEFLTYFQNEAQLEKSRLLSDRFSAERPKGSFSTLEIQRTEQGDSAMYLCASSRGGYNEQFFGPGTRLTVL.

The chain is built from TRBV25-1 and TRBJ2-3; 7 nucleotides align to TRBD1. Per the germline V gene, CDR1 is MGHDK and CDR2 is SYGVNS. CDR3 length equals 16 residues. With 4 bases clipped from V and 7 bases from J, the junction kept 14 bases outside the gene matches. The CDR3 DNA follows: TGTGCCAGCAGTGCTCTTGCGACAGGGTATTCGTATACGCAGTATTTT. The encoded protein is CASSALATGYSYTQYF.